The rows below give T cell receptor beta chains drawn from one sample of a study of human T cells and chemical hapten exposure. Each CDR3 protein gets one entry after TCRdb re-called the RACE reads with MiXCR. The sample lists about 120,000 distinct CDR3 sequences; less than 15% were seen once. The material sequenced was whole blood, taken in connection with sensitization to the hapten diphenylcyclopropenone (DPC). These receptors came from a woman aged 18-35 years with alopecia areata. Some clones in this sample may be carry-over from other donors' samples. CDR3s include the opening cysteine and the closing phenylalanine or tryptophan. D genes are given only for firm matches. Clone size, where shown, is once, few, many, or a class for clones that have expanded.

CDR3: CASSYMLSSYEQYF
DNA: TGTGCCAGCAGCTATATGCTGAGCTCCTACGAGCAGTACTTC
size: many
V: TRBV14
D: .
J: TRBJ2-7

CDR3: CSASKLAGGRGYEQYF
DNA: TGCAGTGCTAGCAAACTAGCGGGGGGGCGAGGCTACGAGCAGTACTTC
size: many
V: TRBV20-1
D: TRBD2
J: TRBJ2-7

CDR3: CSARQGGGYGYTF
DNA: TGCAGTGCGAGACAGGGAGGGGGCTATGGCTACACCTTC
size: many
V: TRBV20-1
D: TRBD1
J: TRBJ1-2

CDR3: CATRGRGREQFF
DNA: TGTGCCACCAGAGGAAGAGGGCGTGAGCAGTTCTTC
size: .
V: TRBV24-1
D: .
J: TRBJ2-1

CDR3: CASSQDSSSTDTQYF
DNA: TGTGCCAGCAGCCAAGATTCCTCCTCCACAGATACGCAGTATTTT
size: .
V: TRBV3-1
D: .
J: TRBJ2-3

CDR3: CASSNRARGDTQYF
DNA: TGTGCCAGCAGCAATCGCGCGAGGGGCGATACGCAGTATTTT
size: few
V: TRBV21-1
D: .
J: TRBJ2-3

CDR3: CASTIYQGSEQFF
DNA: TGTGCCAGCACCATTTACCAGGGGTCTGAGCAGTTCTTC
size: few
V: TRBV7-9
D: .
J: TRBJ2-1

CDR3: CASSPEAGDEQYF
DNA: TGTGCCAGCAGCCCCGAAGCGGGGGACGAGCAGTACTTC
size: .
V: TRBV11-2
D: TRBD2
J: TRBJ2-7

CDR3: CASSQEPSGGGVNIQYF
DNA: TGCGCCAGCAGCCAAGAACCCTCGGGGGGGGGTGTGAACATTCAGTACTTC
size: few
V: TRBV4-3
D: TRBD2
J: TRBJ2-4

CDR3: CASSRRDNTDTQYF
DNA: TGTGCCAGCAGCCGCCGGGACAACACAGATACGCAGTATTTT
size: few
V: TRBV6-5
D: .
J: TRBJ2-3